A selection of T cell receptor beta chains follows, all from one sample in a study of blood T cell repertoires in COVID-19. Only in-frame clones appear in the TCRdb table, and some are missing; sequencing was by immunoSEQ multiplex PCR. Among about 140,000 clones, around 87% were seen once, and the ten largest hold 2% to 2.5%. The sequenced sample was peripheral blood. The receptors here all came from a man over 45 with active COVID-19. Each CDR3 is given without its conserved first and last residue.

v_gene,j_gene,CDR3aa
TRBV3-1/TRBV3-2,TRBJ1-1,ASSQGRPNTEAF
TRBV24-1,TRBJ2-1,ATSALTNGEQF
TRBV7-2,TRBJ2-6,ASSIQGRSSGANVLT
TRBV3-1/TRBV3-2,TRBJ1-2,ASSQAGRFGYT
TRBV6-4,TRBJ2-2,ASRAQGAGGELF
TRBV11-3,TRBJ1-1,ASGTGAGTEAF
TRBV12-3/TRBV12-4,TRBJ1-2,ASRPQGAGGYT
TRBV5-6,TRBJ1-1,ASSLIQGRAEAF
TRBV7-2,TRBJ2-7,ASSLAGGLGDEQY
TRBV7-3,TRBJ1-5,ASSLCAPQH